The present TCR beta chain was sequenced within a study of identical twins. CDR3 length: 16 amino acids. The V and J ends lost 5 bases and 0 bases, in that order; junction bases with no gene match: 7. This clonotype was detected many times. TCRdb re-derived calls from the 5' RACE reads in MiXCR, one entry per CDR3 protein. The data hold fewer than 500,000 distinct CDR3 sequences, with 14% observed a single time. The data were also submitted as part of a second study, on yellow fever vaccine responses in identical twins.

This receptor was identified in a woman between 18 and 29 years old in good health. Sample: CD4+ T cells sorted from blood. This chain joins TRBV12-3 or TRBV12-4 and TRBJ2-1, with TRBD2 matching 7 bases. CDR3 nucleotide sequence: TGTGCCAGCAGTCCTTCTAGCGGACGCTCCTACAATGAGCAGTTCTTC. It is translated as CASSPSSGRSYNEQFF.